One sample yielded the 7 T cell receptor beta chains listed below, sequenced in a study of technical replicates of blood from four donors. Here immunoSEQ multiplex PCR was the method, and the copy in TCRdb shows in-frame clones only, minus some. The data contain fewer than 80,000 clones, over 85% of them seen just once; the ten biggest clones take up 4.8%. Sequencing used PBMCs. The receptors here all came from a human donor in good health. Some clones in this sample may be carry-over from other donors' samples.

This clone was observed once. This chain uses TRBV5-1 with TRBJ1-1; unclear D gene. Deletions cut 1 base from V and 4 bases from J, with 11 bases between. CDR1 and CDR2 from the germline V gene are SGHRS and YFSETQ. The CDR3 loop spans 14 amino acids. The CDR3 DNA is TGCGCCAGCAGCTTGTCCTCGGGGAGCACTGAAGCTTTCTTT. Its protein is CASSLSSGSTEAFF.

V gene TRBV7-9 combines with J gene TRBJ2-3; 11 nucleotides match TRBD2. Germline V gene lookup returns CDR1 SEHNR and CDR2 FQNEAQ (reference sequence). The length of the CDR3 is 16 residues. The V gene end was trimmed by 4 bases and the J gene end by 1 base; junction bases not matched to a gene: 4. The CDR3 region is CASSYLAGGGTDTQYF. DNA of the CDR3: TGTGCCAGCAGCTACCTAGCGGGGGGAGGCACAGATACGCAGTATTTT.

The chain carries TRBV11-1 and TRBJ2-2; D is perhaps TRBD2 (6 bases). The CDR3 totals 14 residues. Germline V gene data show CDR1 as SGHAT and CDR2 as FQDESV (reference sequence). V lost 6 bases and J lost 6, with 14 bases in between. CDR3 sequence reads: CASSRRRAPGELFF. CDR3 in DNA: TGTGCCAGCAGTCGTAGGAGGGCACCCGGGGAGCTGTTTTTT. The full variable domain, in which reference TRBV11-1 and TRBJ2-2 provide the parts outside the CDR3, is EAEVAQSPRYKITEKSQAVAFWCDPISGHATLYWYRQILGQGPELLVQFQDESVVDDSQLPKDRFSAERLKGVDSTLKIQPAELGDSAMYLCASSRRRAPGELFFGEGSRLTVL.

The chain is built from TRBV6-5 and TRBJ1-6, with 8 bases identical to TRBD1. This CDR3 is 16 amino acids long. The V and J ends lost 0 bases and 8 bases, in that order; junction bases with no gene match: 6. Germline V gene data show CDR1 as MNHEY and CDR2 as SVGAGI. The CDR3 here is CASSYSRVQGDSPLHF. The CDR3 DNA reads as TGTGCCAGCAGTTACTCTAGGGTACAGGGGGATTCACCCCTCCACTTT.

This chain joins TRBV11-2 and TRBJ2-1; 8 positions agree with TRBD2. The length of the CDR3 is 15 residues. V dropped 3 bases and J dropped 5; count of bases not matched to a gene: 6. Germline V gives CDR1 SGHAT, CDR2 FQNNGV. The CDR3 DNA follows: TGTGCCAGCAGCTTCCTGAGCGGGAGTCACAATGAGCAGTTCTTC. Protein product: CASSFLSGSHNEQFF.

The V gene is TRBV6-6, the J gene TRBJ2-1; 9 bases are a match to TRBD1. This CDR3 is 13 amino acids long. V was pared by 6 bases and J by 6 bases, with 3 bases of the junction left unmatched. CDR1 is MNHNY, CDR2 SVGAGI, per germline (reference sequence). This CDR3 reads CASRPTGGNEQFF. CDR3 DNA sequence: TGTGCCAGCAGACCGACAGGGGGCAATGAGCAGTTCTTC.

The CDR3 sequence: CASSEKGTGYSKSWQPQHF. Written as DNA, the CDR3 is TGCGCCAGCAGTGAGAAGGGGACAGGGTACTCTAAGTCTTGGCAGCCCCAGCATTTT. The rearrangement links TRBV10-1 to TRBJ1-5; 9 bases fit TRBD1. Germline V lookup: CDR1 WNHNN, CDR2 SYGVQD (reference sequence). CDR3 length equals 19 residues. V lost 2 bases, J lost 7 bases, and 18 bases stayed unmatched.